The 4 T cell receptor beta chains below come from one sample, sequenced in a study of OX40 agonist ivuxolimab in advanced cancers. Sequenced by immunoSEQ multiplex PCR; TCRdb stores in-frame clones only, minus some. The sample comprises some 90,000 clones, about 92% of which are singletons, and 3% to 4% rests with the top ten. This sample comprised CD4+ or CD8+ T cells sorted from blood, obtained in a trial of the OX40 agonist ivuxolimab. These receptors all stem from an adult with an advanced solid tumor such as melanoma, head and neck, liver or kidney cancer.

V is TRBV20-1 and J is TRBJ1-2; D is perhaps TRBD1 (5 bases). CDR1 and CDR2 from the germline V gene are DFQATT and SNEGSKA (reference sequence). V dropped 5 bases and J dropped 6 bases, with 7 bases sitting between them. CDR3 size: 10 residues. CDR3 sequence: CSAGADGYTF. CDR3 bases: TGCAGTGCTGGGGCGGATGGCTACACCTTC.

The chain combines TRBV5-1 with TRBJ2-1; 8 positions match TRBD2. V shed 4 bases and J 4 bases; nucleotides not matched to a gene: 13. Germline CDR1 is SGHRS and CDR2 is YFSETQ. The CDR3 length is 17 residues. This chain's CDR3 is CASSPSTGTSIYNEQFF. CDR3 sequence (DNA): TGCGCCAGCAGCCCTTCAACCGGGACTAGTATATACAATGAGCAGTTCTTC.

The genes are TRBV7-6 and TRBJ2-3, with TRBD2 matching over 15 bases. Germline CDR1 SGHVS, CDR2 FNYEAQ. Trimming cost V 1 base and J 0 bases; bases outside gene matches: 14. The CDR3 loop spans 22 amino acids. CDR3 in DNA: TGTGCCAGCAGCTTAGTTGGCCCGGGACTAGCGGGGGGTTCCCTTAGCACAGATACGCAGTATTTT. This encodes CASSLVGPGLAGGSLSTDTQYF.

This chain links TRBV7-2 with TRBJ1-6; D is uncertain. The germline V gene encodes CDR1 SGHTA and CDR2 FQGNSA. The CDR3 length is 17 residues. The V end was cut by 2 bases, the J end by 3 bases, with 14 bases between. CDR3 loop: CASSLWLWPDYNSPLHF. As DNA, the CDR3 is TGTGCCAGCAGCTTATGGCTATGGCCTGACTATAATTCACCCCTCCACTTT.